Below, 17 T cell receptor beta chains from the same sample are listed, as sequenced in a study of PD-L1 blockade in urothelial cancer. The repertoire was sequenced with immunoSEQ multiplex PCR; TCRdb's copy has only in-frame clones and lacks some. The table lists approximately 80,000 clones, roughly 80% of them singletons. The source was PBMCs, collected around atezolizumab (anti-PD-L1) treatment. The source of these receptors is a man between 70 and 80 years old with urothelial cancer.

The chain is built from TRBV11-2 and TRBJ1-1; no reliable D call. The CDR3 runs 14 residues. CDR1 is SGHAT and CDR2 is FQNNGV in the germline V gene. Deletions cut 3 bases from V and 4 bases from J, with 12 bases between. CDR3 DNA: TGTGCCAGCAGCTTGGGCAGACCGTCCACTGAAGCTTTCTTT. Its protein product is CASSLGRPSTEAFF.

The chain recombines TRBV6-6 with TRBJ1-1; D may be TRBD1 (6 bases). In germline, CDR1 is MNHNY, CDR2 SVGAGI (reference sequence). The CDR3 loop spans 16 amino acids. Between the trimmed V and J ends, which lost 7 bases and 5 bases, there was a span of 23 bases. In DNA form, the CDR3 reads TGTGCCAGCACCCCCCCGGGGCGGGGGGCTTCGACTGAAGCTTTCTTT. Protein: CASTPPGRGASTEAFF.

This chain joins TRBV19 and TRBJ1-5; D uncertain. This CDR3 spans 12 amino acids. V lost 7 bases to trimming and J lost 5 bases, with 9 bases between them. Germline CDR1 reads LNHDA; CDR2 reads SQIVND (reference sequence). CDR3 sequence: CASTRRDQPQHF. In DNA, the CDR3 is TGTGCCAGTACCAGGAGGGATCAGCCCCAGCATTTT.

CDR3 sequence (DNA): TGTGCCAGTAGTATAGCGGGAGCAGGTGCAGATACGCAGTATTTT. Translated: CASSIAGAGADTQYF. This chain uses TRBV19 with TRBJ2-3; possible D gene TRBD2, 6 bases. V was clipped by 1 base and J by 4 bases, with 12 bases between them. This CDR3 has 15 residues. CDR1 LNHDA and CDR2 SQIVND come from the germline V gene (reference sequence).

The chain joins TRBV18 to TRBJ2-7; a weak D match, TRBD2 (6 bases). From germline, CDR1 is KGHSH and CDR2 LQKENI. V was cut by 3 bases and J by 5 bases, with 17 bases left in between. The CDR3 has 15 residues. CDR3 bases: TGTGCCAGCTCACCGCTCGGAGGGCCGATGAACGAGCAGTACTTC. Translated, it gives CASSPLGGPMNEQYF.

The chain carries TRBV10-3 and TRBJ2-1, with 10 positions matching TRBD1. Unmatched junction bases numbered 5, after V lost 4 bases and J lost 8 bases. The CDR3 is made up of 14 amino acids. CDR1 is ENHRY, CDR2 SYGVKD, per germline. The CDR3 bases are TGTGCCATCAGTGCGGGACAGGGGTTCGATGAGCAGTTCTTC. As protein: CAISAGQGFDEQFF.

V and J are TRBV11-3 and TRBJ2-1; 7 nucleotides agree with TRBD1. The CDR3 loop spans 14 amino acids. Germline-derived CDR1 and CDR2 are SGHNT and YENEEA. Trimming removed 1 base from V and 9 bases from J; junction bases left unmatched: 6. Here the CDR3 DNA reads TGTGCCAGCAGCTTAGGAGGGGGCTCTTTTGAGCAGTTCTTC. Protein sequence: CASSLGGGSFEQFF.

The chain recombines TRBV5-1 with TRBJ1-5; weak D call: TRBD1 (5 bases). The CDR3 totals 15 residues. Germline lookup yields CDR1 SGHRS and CDR2 YFSETQ. V lost 1 base and J 5 bases, leaving 13 bases between the germline ends. CDR3: CASSLTPRDDQPQHF. CDR3 bases: TGCGCCAGCAGCTTGACCCCGCGGGACGATCAGCCCCAGCATTTT.

This sequence joins TRBV7-9 and TRBJ1-1, with D uncertain. The V and J ends lost 5 bases and 11 bases respectively, with 18 bases between them. Germline CDR1 is SEHNR and CDR2 is FQNEAQ (reference sequence). This CDR3 spans 13 amino acids. CDR3 region: CASSPDTLRWAFF. The CDR3 coding sequence is TGTGCCAGCAGCCCCGACACCCTCCGATGGGCTTTCTTT.

There are a few counts of this clone. V gene TRBV7-2 combines with J gene TRBJ2-3, with 11 bases lining up with TRBD2. The V and J ends lost 3 bases and 5 bases, in that order; junction bases with no gene match: 1. The germline V gene encodes CDR1 SGHTA and CDR2 FQGNSA. The CDR3 sequence is 14 residues long. CDR3 bases: TGTGCCAGCAGCTTGACTAGCGGGAAAGATACGCAGTATTTT. Translating gives CASSLTSGKDTQYF.

The chain couples TRBV10-1 to TRBJ2-5; possible D gene TRBD1, 5 bases. Trimming removed 4 bases from V and 5 bases from J, with 8 bases in between. The CDR3 runs to 12 residues. Germline CDR1 WNHNN, CDR2 SYGVQD (reference sequence). The CDR3 spells CASSGAGETQYF. The DNA for the CDR3 is TGCGCCAGCAGTGGGGCAGGGGAGACCCAGTACTTC.

This clone was picked up many times. Other DNA sequences in this specimen translate into the identical CDR3. This chain's CDR3 is CASSVAGYTEAFF. The CDR3 region has the DNA TGTGCCAGCAGCGTAGCAGGGTACACTGAAGCTTTCTTT. The chain has TRBV9 and TRBJ1-1, with D possibly TRBD1 on 5 matching bases. CDR3 length: 13 residues. The V gene lost 0 bases and the J gene lost 3 bases, with 6 bases spanning the gap. CDR1 and CDR2 from the germline V gene are SGDLS and YYNGEE.

This sequence joins TRBV6-1 and TRBJ1-2; D possibly corresponds to TRBD1 (6 bases). The CDR3 consists of 13 residues. The V end was cut by 4 bases, the J end by 7 bases, with 13 bases between. In germline, CDR1 is MNHNS, CDR2 SASEGT. CDR3 sequence (DNA): TGTGCCAGCAGTGCAGAGACAGGCGGTGGCTACACCTTC. Translating gives CASSAETGGGYTF.

This clone was recorded a few times. Other DNA sequences in the same sample also yield this CDR3. The rearrangement links TRBV18 to TRBJ1-5; weak D call: TRBD1 (6 bases). The CDR3 totals 14 residues. V lost 3 bases to trimming and J lost 4 bases, with 10 bases between them. The germline CDR1 and CDR2 sequences are KGHSH and LQKENI. CDR3 in DNA: TGTGCCAGCTCACCGGGAGGGGGGAATCAGCCCCAGCATTTT. Protein sequence: CASSPGGGNQPQHF.

V and J are TRBV27 and TRBJ2-2; 8 bases line up with TRBD2. In germline, CDR1 is MNHEY, CDR2 SMNVEV (reference sequence). V lost 5 bases and J lost 5; bases outside the gene matches: 16. The CDR3 consists of 18 residues. CDR3 amino acids: CASSPLSGTSYGTGELFF. As DNA, the CDR3 is TGTGCCAGCAGTCCACTCTCCGGGACTAGTTACGGAACCGGGGAGCTGTTTTTT.

This clone was observed once. The rearrangement uses TRBV7-2 and TRBJ2-2, with 12 bases matching TRBD2. Per the germline V gene, CDR1 is SGHTA and CDR2 is FQGNSA. The CDR3 has 16 amino acids. The ends lost 5 bases at V and 4 bases at J; junction bases unmatched: 5. The DNA for the CDR3 is TGTGCCAGCAGCCCAGGACTAGCGGGGCTCACCGGGGAGCTGTTTTTT. It encodes CASSPGLAGLTGELFF.

The chain is built from TRBV29-1 and TRBJ1-2; D possibly corresponds to TRBD1 (6 bases). Per germline, CDR1 SQVTM and CDR2 ANQGSEA. This CDR3 region has 12 residues. With 3 bases removed from V and 7 bases from J, the gap between germline ends came to 12 bases. For the CDR3, the DNA is TGCAGCGTTGACGCAGGGGAGGGTGGCTACACCTTC. This sequence encodes CSVDAGEGGYTF. The full variable domain, its missing parts supplied by reference TRBV29-1 and TRBJ1-2, is SAVISQKPSRDICQRGTSLTIQCQVDSQVTMMFWYRQQPGQSLTLIATANQGSEATYESGFVIDKFPISRPNLTFSTLTVSNMSPEDSSIYLCSVDAGEGGYTFGSGTRLTVV.